These 2 T cell receptor beta chains came from one sample sequenced in a study of CD8 T cells in ankylosing spondylitis (dated by TCRdb to the late 2010s). Library generation was performed with 5' RACE. Data came from an Illumina HiSeq 2500. TCRdb trimmed the raw reads at Q25, called clones with MiXCR and kept productive beta chains. Rows are unified per CDR3 protein, each entry keeping the most common DNA and genes. Across this sample there are about 130,000 distinct CDR3 sequences, with 7.3% seen only once. The leading ten clones occupy around 12% of the sample. Sequencing input: blood, either unsorted or a sorted T cell fraction (not recorded which). These receptors were taken from a female donor with ankylosing spondylitis or in good health (not recorded which).

This clonotype was detected many times. The CDR3 region is CASSSQSGFGANVLTF. The DNA for the CDR3 is TGTGCCAGCAGTTCGCAATCAGGGTTTGGGGCCAACGTCCTGACTTTC. The chain is built from TRBV28 and TRBJ2-6; D possibly corresponds to TRBD1 (5 bases). Between the trimmed V and J ends, which lost 4 bases and 3 bases, there was a span of 13 bases. The germline gives CDR1 MDHEN, CDR2 SYDVKM. CDR3 size: 16 residues.

This clonotype was seen repeatedly, ten times or more. The rearrangement joins TRBV27 to TRBJ1-5; D uncertain. The germline V gene has CDR1 MNHEY and CDR2 SMNVEV (reference sequence). The CDR3 extends over 16 amino acids. Trimming stripped 2 bases from V and 3 bases from J, with 14 bases between. CDR3 protein: CASSLGIGKNNQPQHF. The CDR3, as DNA: TGTGCCAGCAGTTTAGGTATAGGAAAAAACAATCAGCCCCAGCATTTT.